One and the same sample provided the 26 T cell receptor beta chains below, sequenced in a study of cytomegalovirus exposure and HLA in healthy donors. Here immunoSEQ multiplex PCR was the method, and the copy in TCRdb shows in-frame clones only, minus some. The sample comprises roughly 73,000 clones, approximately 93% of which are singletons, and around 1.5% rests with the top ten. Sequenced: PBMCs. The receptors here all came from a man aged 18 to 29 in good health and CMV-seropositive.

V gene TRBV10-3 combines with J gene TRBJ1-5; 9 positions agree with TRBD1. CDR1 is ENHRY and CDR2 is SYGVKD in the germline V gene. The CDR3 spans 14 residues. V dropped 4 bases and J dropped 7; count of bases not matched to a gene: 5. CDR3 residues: CAISVDRGTQPQHF. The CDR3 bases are TGTGCCATCAGTGTAGACAGGGGGACGCAGCCCCAGCATTTT.

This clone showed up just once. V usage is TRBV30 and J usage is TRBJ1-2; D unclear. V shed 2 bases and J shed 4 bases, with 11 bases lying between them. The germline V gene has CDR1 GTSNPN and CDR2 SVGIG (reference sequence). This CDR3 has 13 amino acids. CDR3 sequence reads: CAWSRTDSYGYTF. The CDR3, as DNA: TGTGCCTGGAGTCGGACGGACTCCTATGGCTACACCTTC.

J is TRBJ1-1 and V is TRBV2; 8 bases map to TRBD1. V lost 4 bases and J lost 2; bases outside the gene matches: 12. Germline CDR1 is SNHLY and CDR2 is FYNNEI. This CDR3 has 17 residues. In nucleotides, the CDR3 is TGTGCCAGCAGTGCCACCCCCGGACAGGGACGAAACACTGAAGCTTTCTTT. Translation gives CASSATPGQGRNTEAFF. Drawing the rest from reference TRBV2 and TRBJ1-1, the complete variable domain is EPEVTQTPSHQVTQMGQEVILRCVPISNHLYFYWYRQILGQKVEFLVSFYNNEISEKSEIFDDQFSVERPDGSNFTLKIRSTKLEDSAMYFCASSATPGQGRNTEAFFGQGTRLTVV.

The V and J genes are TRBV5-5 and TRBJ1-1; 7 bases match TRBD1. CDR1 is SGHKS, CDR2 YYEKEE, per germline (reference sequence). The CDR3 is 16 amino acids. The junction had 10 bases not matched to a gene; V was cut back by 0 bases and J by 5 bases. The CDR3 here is CASSLVGDSDRTEAFF. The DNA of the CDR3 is TGTGCCAGCAGCTTGGTGGGGGACAGTGACCGAACTGAAGCTTTCTTT.

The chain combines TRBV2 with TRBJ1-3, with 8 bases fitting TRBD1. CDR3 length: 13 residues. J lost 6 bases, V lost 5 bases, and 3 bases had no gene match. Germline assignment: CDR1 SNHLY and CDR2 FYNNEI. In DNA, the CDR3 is TGTGCCAGCAGTACAGGGGGTCAAAACACCATATATTTT. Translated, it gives CASSTGGQNTIYF.

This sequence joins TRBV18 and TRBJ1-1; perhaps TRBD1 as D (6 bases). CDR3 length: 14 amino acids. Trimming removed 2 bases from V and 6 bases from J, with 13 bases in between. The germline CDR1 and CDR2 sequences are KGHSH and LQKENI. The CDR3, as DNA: TGTGCCAGCTCACCAGGCGGGGGGCAGGCTGAAGCTTTCTTT. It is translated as CASSPGGGQAEAFF.

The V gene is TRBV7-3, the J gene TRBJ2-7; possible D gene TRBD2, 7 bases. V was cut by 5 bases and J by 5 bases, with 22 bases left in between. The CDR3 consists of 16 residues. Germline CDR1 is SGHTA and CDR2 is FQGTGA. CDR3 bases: TGTGCCAGCAGCCTTACGGGCGGGGGCGCAGGGGACGAGCAGTACTTC. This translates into CASSLTGGGAGDEQYF.

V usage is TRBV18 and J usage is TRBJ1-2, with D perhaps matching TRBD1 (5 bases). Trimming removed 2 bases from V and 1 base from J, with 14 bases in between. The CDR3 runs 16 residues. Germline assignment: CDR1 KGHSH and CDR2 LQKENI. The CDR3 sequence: CASSPAQGTFNYGYTF. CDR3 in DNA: TGTGCCAGCTCACCAGCGCAGGGAACCTTTAACTATGGCTACACCTTC. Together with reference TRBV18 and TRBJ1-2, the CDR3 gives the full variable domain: NAGVMQNPRHLVRRRGQEARLRCSPMKGHSHVYWYRQLPEEGLKFMVYLQKENIIDESGMPKERFSAEFPKEGPSILRIQQVVRGDSAAYFCASSPAQGTFNYGYTFGSGTRLTVV.

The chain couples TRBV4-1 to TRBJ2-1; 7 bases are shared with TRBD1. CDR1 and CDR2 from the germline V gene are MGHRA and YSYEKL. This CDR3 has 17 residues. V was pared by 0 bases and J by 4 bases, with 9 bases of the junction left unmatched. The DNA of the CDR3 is TGCGCCAGCAGCCAAGATCGGCCAGGGGGTACGTACAATGAGCAGTTCTTC. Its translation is CASSQDRPGGTYNEQFF.

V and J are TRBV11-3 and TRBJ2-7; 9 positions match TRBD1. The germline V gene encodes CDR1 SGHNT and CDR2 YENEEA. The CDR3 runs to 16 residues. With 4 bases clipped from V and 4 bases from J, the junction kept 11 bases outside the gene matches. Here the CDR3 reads CASSYARDRAIYEQYF. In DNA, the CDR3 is TGTGCCAGCAGCTACGCCCGGGACAGGGCGATTTACGAGCAGTACTTC.

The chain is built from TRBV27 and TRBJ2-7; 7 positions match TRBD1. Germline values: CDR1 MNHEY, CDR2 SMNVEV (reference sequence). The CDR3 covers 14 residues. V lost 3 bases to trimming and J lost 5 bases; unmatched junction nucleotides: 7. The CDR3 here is CASSLGTVRNEQYF. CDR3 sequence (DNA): TGTGCCAGCAGTTTGGGGACAGTTAGAAACGAGCAGTACTTC.

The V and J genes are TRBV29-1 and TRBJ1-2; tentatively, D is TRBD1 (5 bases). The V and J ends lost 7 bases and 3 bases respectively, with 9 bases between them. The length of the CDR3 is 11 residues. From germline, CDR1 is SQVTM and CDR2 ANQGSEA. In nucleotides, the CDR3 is TGCAGCGGCGGGACCGACTATGGCTACACCTTC. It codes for CSGGTDYGYTF.

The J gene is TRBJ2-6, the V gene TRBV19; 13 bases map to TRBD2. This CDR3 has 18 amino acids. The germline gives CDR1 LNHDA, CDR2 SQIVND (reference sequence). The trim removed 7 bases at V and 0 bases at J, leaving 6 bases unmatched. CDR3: CASNPGLAGNSGANVLTF. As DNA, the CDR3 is TGTGCCAGTAACCCGGGACTAGCGGGAAACTCTGGGGCCAACGTCCTGACTTTC.

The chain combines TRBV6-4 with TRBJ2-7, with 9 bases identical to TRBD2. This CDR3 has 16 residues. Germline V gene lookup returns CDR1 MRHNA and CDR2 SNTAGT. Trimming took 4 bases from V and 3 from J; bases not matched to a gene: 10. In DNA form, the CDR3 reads TGTGCCAGCAGTGCAGGGGCGGGGGGGCCGTACTACGAGCAGTACTTC. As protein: CASSAGAGGPYYEQYF.

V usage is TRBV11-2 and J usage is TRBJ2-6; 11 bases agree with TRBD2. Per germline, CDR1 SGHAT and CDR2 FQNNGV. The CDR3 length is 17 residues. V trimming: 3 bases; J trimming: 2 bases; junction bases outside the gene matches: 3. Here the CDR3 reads CASSLTLAGAGANVLTF. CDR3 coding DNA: TGTGCCAGCAGCTTGACACTAGCGGGAGCTGGGGCCAACGTCCTGACTTTC.

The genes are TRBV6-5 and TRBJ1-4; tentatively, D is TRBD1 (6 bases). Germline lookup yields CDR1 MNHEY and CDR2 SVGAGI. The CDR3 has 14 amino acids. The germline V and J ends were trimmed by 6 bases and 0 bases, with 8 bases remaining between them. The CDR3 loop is CASRRTATNEKLFF. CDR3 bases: TGTGCCAGCAGAAGGACAGCAACTAATGAAAAACTGTTTTTT.

The CDR3 here is CASSSWTPHTYEQYF. The CDR3 coding sequence is TGTGCCAGCAGCTCTTGGACACCGCACACCTACGAGCAGTACTTC. V is TRBV6-5 and J is TRBJ2-7, with a tentative D call TRBD1 (5 bases). Trimming shortened V by 6 bases and J by 2 bases, and 17 bases separated the two germline ends. Per germline, CDR1 MNHEY and CDR2 SVGAGI. CDR3 length: 15 residues.

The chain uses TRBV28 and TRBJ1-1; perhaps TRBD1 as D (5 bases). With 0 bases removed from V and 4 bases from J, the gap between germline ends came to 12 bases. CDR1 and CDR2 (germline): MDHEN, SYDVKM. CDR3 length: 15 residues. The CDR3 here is CASSLWIGEATEAFF. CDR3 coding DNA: TGTGCCAGCAGTTTATGGATAGGGGAGGCCACTGAAGCTTTCTTT.

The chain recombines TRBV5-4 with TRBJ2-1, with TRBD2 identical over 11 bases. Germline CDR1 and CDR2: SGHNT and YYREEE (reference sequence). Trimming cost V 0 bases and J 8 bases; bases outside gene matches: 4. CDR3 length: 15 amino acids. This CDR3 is CASSLGLAGRDEQFF. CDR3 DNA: TGTGCCAGCAGCTTGGGACTAGCGGGACGCGATGAGCAGTTCTTC.

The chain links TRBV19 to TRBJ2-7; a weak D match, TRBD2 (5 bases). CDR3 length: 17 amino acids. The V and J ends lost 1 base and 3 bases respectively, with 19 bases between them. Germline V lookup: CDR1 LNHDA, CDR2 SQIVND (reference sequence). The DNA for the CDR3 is TGTGCCAGTAGTATAGGTGCCCGTGGAGGAACCAACTACGAGCAGTACTTC. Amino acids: CASSIGARGGTNYEQYF.

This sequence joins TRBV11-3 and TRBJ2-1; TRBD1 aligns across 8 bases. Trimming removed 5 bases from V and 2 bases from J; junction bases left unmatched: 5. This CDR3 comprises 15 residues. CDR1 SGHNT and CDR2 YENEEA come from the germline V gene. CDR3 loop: CASSITGGTYNEQFF. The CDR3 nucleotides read TGTGCCAGCAGCATAACAGGGGGGACCTACAATGAGCAGTTCTTC. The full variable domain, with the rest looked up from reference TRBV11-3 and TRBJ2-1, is EAGVVQSPRYKIIEKKQPVAFWCNPISGHNTLYWYLQNLGQGPELLIRYENEEAVDDSQLPKDRFSAERLKGVDSTLKIQPAELGDSAVYLCASSITGGTYNEQFFGPGTRLTVL.

Written as DNA, the CDR3 is TGTGCCTGGAGTGTAGGGACAGGACCGAACACTGAAGCTTTCTTT. Amino acid sequence: CAWSVGTGPNTEAFF. This chain connects TRBV30 to TRBJ1-1, with 8 bases aligning to TRBD1. Germline V gives CDR1 GTSNPN, CDR2 SVGIG (reference sequence). The CDR3 totals 15 residues. Trimming cost V 0 bases and J 1 base; bases outside gene matches: 4.

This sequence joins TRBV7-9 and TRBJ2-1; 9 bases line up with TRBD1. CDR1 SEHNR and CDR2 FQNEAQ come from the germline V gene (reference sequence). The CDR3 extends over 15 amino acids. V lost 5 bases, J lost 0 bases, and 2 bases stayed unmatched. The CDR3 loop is CASSQTGGSYNEQFF. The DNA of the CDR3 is TGTGCCAGCAGCCAGACAGGGGGCTCCTACAATGAGCAGTTCTTC.

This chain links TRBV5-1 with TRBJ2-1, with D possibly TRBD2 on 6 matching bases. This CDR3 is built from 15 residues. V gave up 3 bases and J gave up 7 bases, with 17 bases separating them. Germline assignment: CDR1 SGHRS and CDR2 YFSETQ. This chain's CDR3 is CASSSREPRANEQFF. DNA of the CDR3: TGCGCCAGCAGCTCTCGGGAGCCCCGGGCAAATGAGCAGTTCTTC.

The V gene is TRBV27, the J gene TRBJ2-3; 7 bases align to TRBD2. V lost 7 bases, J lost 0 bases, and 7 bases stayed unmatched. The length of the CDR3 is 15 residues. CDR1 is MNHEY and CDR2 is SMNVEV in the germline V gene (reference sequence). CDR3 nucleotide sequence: TGTGCCAGCACCTGGGCTAGCGGTAGCACAGATACGCAGTATTTT. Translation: CASTWASGSTDTQYF.

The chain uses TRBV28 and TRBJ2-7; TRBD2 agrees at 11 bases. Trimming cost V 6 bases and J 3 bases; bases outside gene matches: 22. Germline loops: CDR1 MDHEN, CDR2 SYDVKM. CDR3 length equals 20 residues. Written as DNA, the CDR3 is TGTGCCAGCAGCCTGATGTCGGGACTAGCGGTTACAACCGTGAACTACGAGCAGTACTTC. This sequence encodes CASSLMSGLAVTTVNYEQYF.